This TCR beta chain was observed in a study of cytomegalovirus exposure and HLA in healthy donors. Study details: Per a later analysis, the approximately 690 first-cohort and 120 or so validation repertoires shared one platform.

In regard to this clone: Its target is unknown.

The CDR3 loop spans 16 amino acids. V shed 7 bases, J shed 4 bases, and the junction held 10 bases outside the gene matches. The germline V gene encodes CDR1 ENHRY and CDR2 SYGVKD. The donors belonged to the roughly 130-subject validation cohort, separate from the roughly 670-subject first cohort. General study findings and limits: Rarity marked most TCR sequences, yet some public TCRs occurred in many donors. 150 to 200 TCR beta chains were listed as cytomegalovirus-associated.

Assay: immunoSEQ multiplex PCR; the TCRdb copy retains only in-frame clones and omits some. The sample holds 200,000 or so clones, about 86% seen once. V gene TRBV10-3 combines with J gene TRBJ1-1, with 12 bases aligning to TRBD1. The clonotype comes from a woman between 18 and 30 years old in good health and CMV-seronegative. The source material was PBMCs. CDR3 in DNA: TGTGCCATCACTGGGACAGGGGGCCCCTGGGGCACTGAAGCTTTCTTT. Its translation: CAITGTGGPWGTEAFF.